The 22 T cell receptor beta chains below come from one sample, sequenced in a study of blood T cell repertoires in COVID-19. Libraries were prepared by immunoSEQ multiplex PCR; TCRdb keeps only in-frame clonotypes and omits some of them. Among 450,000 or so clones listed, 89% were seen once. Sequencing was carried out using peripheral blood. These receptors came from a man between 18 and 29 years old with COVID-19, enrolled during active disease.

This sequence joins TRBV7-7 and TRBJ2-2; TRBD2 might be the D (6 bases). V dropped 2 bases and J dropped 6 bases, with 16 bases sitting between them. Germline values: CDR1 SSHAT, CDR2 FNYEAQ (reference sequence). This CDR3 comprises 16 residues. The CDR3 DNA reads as TGTGCCAGCAGCTTAACACCGGGACTGAGCGCCGGGGAGCTGTTTTTT. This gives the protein CASSLTPGLSAGELFF.

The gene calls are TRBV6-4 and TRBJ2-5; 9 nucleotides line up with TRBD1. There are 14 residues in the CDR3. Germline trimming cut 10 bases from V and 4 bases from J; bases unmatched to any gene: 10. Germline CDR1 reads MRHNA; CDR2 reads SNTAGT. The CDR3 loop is CAISGQGEGETQYF. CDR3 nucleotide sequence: TGTGCCATATCGGGACAGGGCGAAGGAGAGACCCAGTACTTC.

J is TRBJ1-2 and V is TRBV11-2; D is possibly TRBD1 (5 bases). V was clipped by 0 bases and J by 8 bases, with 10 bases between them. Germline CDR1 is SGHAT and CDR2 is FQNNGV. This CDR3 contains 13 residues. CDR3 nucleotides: TGTGCCAGCAGCTTAGAGCGGGGGAACGGCTACACCTTC. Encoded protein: CASSLERGNGYTF.

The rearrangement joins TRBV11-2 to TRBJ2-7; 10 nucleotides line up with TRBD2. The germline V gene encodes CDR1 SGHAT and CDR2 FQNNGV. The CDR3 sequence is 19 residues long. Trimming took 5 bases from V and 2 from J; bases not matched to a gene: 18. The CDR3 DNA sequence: TGTGCCAGCAGCCGTCCTCGGCTAGCGGGAGAGATCTTGACCTACGAGCAGTACTTC. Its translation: CASSRPRLAGEILTYEQYF.

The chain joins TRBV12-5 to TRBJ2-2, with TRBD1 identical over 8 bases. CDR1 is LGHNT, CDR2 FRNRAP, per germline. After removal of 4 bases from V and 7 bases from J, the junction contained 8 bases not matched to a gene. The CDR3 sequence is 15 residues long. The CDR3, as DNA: TGTGCTAGTGGTTCGACAGGGGTTGGCCTCGGGGAGCTGTTTTTT. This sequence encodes CASGSTGVGLGELFF.

The DNA of the CDR3 is TGTGCCAGCAGCGGGTCTTCACCTGGGGGGGAGCAGTTCTTC. Amino acid sequence: CASSGSSPGGEQFF. This chain joins TRBV9 and TRBJ2-1, with D possibly TRBD2 on 6 matching bases. The germline V and J ends were trimmed by 3 bases and 10 bases, with 17 bases remaining between them. CDR1 is SGDLS, CDR2 YYNGEE, per germline. CDR3 length equals 14 residues.

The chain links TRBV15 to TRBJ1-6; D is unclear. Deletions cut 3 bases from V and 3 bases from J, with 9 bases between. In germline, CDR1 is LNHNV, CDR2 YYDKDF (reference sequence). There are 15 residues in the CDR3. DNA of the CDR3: TGTGCCACCAGCAGGACCCCGGGCTATAATTCACCCCTCCACTTT. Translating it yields CATSRTPGYNSPLHF.

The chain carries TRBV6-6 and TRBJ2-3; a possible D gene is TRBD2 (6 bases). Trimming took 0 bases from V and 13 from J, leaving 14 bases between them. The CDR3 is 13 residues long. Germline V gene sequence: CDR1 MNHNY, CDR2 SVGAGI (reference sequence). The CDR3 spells CASSYSGAGEKYF. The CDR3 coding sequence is TGTGCCAGCAGTTACTCCGGAGCGGGTGAGAAGTATTTT.

CDR3 region: CASSSTGLAEAFF. Here the CDR3 DNA reads TGTGCCAGTTCATCTACAGGGCTCGCGGAAGCTTTCTTT. J is TRBJ1-1 and V is TRBV2, with a tentative D call TRBD1 (6 bases). Trimming took off 9 bases at V and 8 bases at J, with 19 bases between the two ends. Germline-derived CDR1 and CDR2 are SNHLY and FYNNEI. This CDR3 region has 13 residues.

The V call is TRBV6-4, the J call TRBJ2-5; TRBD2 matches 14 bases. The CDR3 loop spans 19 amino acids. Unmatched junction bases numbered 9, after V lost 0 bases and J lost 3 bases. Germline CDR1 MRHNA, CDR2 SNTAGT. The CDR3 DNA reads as TGTGCCAGCAGTGACTCGGCGACTAGCGGGAGGGTGATAGAAGAGACCCAGTACTTC. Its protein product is CASSDSATSGRVIEETQYF.

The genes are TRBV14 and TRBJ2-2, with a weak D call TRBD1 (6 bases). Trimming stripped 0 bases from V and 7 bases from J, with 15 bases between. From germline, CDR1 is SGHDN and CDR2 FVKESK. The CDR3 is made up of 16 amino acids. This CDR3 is CASSQDLGQPNGELFF. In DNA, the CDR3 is TGTGCCAGCAGCCAAGATCTCGGACAGCCAAACGGGGAGCTGTTTTTT.

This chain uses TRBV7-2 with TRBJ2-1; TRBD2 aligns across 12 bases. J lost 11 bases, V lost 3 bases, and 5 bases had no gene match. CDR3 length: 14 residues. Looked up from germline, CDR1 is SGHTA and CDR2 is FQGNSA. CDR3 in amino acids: CASSLGLAGGKQFF. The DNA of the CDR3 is TGTGCCAGCAGCTTGGGGCTAGCGGGGGGGAAGCAGTTCTTC.

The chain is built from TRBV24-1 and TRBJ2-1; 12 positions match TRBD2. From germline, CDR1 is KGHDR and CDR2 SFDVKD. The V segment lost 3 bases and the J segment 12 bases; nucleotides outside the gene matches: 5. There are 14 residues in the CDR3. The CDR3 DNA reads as TGTGCCACCAGTGATCTAGCGGGAGGGAGGAGGCAGTTCTTC. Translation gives CATSDLAGGRRQFF.

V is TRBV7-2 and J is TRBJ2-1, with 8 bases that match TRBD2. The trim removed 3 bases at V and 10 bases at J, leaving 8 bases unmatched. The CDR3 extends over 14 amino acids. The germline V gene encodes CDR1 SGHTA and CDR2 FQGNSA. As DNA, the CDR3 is TGTGCCAGCAGCTTGGGGACGGGGGGGCTCGAGCAGTTCTTC. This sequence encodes CASSLGTGGLEQFF.

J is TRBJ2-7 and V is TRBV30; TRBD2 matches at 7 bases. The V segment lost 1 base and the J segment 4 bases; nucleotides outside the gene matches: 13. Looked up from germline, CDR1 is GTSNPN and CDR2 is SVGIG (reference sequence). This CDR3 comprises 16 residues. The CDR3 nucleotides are TGTGCCTGGAGTGGCCCGGGACTACCATCACCATACGAGCAGTACTTC. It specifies CAWSGPGLPSPYEQYF.

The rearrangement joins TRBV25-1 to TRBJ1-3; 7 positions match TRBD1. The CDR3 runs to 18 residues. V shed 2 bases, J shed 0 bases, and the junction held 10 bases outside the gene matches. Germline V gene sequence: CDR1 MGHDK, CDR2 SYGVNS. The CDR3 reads CASSEGGGAGGSGNTIYF. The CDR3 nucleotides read TGTGCCAGCAGTGAAGGAGGCGGGGCAGGGGGCTCTGGAAACACCATATATTTT.

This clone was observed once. Written as DNA, the CDR3 is TGTGCCAGCAGCCCGGGACAGATAGAAGAGACCCAGTACTTC. Translation: CASSPGQIEETQYF. The genes are TRBV11-2 and TRBJ2-5, with 7 nucleotides matching TRBD1. CDR3 length: 14 residues. CDR1 is SGHAT and CDR2 is FQNNGV in the germline V gene. V was clipped by 5 bases and J by 3 bases; unmatched bases: 6.

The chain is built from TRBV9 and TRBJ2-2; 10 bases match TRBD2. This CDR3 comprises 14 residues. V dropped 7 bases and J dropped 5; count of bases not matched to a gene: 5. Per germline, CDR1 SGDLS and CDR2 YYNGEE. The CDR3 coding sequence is TGTGCCAGCCGCGGGACTAGCGTGACCGGGGAGCTGTTTTTT. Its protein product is CASRGTSVTGELFF.

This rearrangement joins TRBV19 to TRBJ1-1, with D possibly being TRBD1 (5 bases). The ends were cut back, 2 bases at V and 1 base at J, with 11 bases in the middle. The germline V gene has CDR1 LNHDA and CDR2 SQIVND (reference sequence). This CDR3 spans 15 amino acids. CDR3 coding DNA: TGTGCCAGTAGTATATGGGGCAGCCCGAACACTGAAGCTTTCTTT. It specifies CASSIWGSPNTEAFF. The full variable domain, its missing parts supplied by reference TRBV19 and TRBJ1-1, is DGGITQSPKYLFRKEGQNVTLSCEQNLNHDAMYWYRQDPGQGLRLIYYSQIVNDFQKGDIAEGYSVSREKKESFPLTVTSAQKNPTAFYLCASSIWGSPNTEAFFGQGTRLTVV.

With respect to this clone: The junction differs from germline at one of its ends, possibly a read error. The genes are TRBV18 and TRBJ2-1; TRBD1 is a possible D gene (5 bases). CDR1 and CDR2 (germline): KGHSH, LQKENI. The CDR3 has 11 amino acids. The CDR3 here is CASGMDKEQFF. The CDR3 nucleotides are TGTGCCAGCGGTATGGACAAAGAGCAGTTCTTC.

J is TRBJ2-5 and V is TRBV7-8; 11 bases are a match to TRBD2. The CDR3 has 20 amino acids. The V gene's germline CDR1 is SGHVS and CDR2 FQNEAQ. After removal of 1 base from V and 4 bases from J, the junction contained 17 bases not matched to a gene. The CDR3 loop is CASSLEGSLAGGVRRETQYF. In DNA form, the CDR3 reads TGTGCCAGCAGCTTAGAAGGGTCCTTAGCGGGGGGGGTTCGTAGAGAGACCCAGTACTTC.

In nucleotides, the CDR3 is TGTGCCGCAACCCAATCGGGGGGTGTGGATGAGCAGTTCTTC. It yields the protein CAATQSGGVDEQFF. The V and J genes are TRBV10-3 and TRBJ2-1; 7 bases are shared with TRBD2. The CDR3 runs 14 residues. Germline trimming cut 11 bases from V and 8 bases from J; bases unmatched to any gene: 15. Germline values: CDR1 ENHRY, CDR2 SYGVKD.